This TCR beta chain was observed in a study of blood T cell dynamics during melanoma immunotherapy. Study-level background: Patients with metastatic melanoma got pembrolizumab or nivolumab-ipilimumab as first-line care.

Described time point: week 3, after first cycle of checkpoint inhibitor. The assay was immunoSEQ multiplex PCR, and TCRdb's table has in-frame clones only and misses some. The sample holds almost 8,500 clones, approximately 90% seen once. Trimming shortened V by 1 base and J by 8 bases, and 8 bases separated the two germline ends. CDR3 length equals 13 residues. The V gene's germline CDR1 is MDHEN and CDR2 SYDVKM. This chain uses TRBV28 with TRBJ1-4; D call uncertain. The receptor comes from a human donor with melanoma. Sequencing was performed on blood, taken from a patient treated with checkpoint blockade. The CDR3 nucleotides are TGTGCCAGCAGTTTATTAGTGGGGGAAAAACTGTTTTTT. It codes for CASSLLVGEKLFF. The complete variable domain, with remaining parts taken from reference TRBV28 and TRBJ1-4, reads DVKVTQSSRYLVKRTGEKVFLECVQDMDHENMFWYRQDPGLGLRLIYFSYDVKMKEKGDIPEGYSVSREKKERFSLILESASTNQTSMYLCASSLLVGEKLFFGSGTQLSVL.